This TCR beta chain comes out of a study of regulatory T cells in long-lasting Graves disease. Study summary: Antithyroid drugs had been given to newly diagnosed Graves' patients for under 3 months.

Study-level points and caveats: Newly diagnosed Graves' patients had higher TCR diversity than persistent ones.

Stated time point: newly diagnosed GD, antithyroid drugs for less than 3 months. Following extraction of RNA from PBMCs, that RNA was used to make the TCR library. As for this clonotype: Its antigen is still unknown. At one end the junction does not follow the germline gene, possibly because of a read error.

The authors built TCR beta libraries using iRepertoire HTBI primers and Arm-PCR of CDR3 regions. TCRdb re-called the multiplex PCR reads through MiXCR, storing one row per CDR3 protein. The table includes approximately 300,000 distinct CDR3 sequences, 15% to 20% detected once. Sequencing used peripheral blood mononuclear cells (PBMCs), obtained at new diagnosis, from a patient treated with antithyroid drugs. The TCR sequence derives from a female donor with Graves disease.

The CDR3 coding sequence is TGTGCCAGCAGTTTTAGGACAGGGTTCGCTGGAAACACCATGTATTTT. Translation gives CASSFRTGFAGNTMYF. The chain carries TRBV28 and TRBJ1-3; 8 bases align to TRBD1. Germline V lookup: CDR1 MDHEN, CDR2 SYDVKM. The CDR3 is 16 residues long. Based on the CDR3 plus reference TRBV28 and TRBJ1-3, the full variable domain is DVKVTQSSRYLVKRTGEKVFLECVQDMDHENMFWYRQDPGLGLRLIYFSYDVKMKEKGDIPEGYSVSREKKERFSLILESASTNQTSMYLCASSFRTGFAGNTMYFGEGSWLTVV.